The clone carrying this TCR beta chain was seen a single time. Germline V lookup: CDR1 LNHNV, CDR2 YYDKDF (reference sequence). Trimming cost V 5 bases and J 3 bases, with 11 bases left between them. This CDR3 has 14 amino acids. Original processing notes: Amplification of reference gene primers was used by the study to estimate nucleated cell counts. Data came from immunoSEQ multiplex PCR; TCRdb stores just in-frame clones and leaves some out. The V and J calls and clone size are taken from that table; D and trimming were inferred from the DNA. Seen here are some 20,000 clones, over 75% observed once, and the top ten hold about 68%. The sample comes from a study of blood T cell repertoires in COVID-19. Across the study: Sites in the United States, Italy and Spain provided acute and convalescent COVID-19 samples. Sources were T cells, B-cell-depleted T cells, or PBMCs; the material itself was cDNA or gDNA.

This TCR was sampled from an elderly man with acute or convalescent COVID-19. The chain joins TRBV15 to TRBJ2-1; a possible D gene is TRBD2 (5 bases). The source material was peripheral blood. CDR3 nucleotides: TGTGCCACCAGCCCCACTAGGGACTACAATGAGCAGTTCTTC. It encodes CATSPTRDYNEQFF.